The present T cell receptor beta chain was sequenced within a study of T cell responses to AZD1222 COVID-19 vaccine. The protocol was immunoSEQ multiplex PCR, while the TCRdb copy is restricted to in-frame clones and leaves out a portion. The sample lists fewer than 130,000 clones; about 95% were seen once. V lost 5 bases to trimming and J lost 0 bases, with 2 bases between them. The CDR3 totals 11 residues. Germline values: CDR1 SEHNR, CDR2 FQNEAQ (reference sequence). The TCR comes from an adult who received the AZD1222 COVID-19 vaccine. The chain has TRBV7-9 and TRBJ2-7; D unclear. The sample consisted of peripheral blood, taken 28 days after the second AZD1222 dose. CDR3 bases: TGTGCCAGCAGCATCTCCTACGAGCAGTACTTC. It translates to CASSISYEQYF.